This TCR beta chain emerged from a study of T cell responses to AZD1222 COVID-19 vaccine (dated by TCRdb to the early 2020s). About the study as a whole: Because spike-specific TCR depth and breadth did not differ between the two schedules, AZD1222 recipients who got a second dose at roughly 4 weeks were pooled with those who got a second dose at roughly 12 weeks. Enrollment into the trials was organized by age into subgroups of 18-55, 56-69 and 70-plus years, and those subgroups contained around 150, 28 and 57 TCR-sequenced participants, respectively. A total of roughly 240 trial participants underwent TCR sequencing, of whom some 210 received two doses of AZD1222 and 26 received two doses of the MenACWY control vaccine. The paper as a whole reports these results and caveats: Conclusions about previously exposed vaccinees are limited, since just five or six AZD1222 recipients were seropositive for SARS-CoV-2 at baseline. The 56-69-year group was small, and its depth increase did not reach significance, likely because of low power. Spike-specific TCR breadth and depth rose significantly after two AZD1222 doses compared with day 0 and with MenACWY recipients. Nearly half of unique spike-specific TCRs reportedly recognized epitopes outside regions mutated in the B.1.351 and B.1.1.7 variants. Because no samples from the day 14 peak response were available, repertoires could be characterized only after the peak T cell response. Participants were mostly white British and included more females than males, and it was suggested by the authors that clonal diversity may have been underestimated. Vaccine-associated CD4 TCRs spanned the whole spike protein, with dominant responses in regions 160-218 and 743-854.

Per the publication, the time point label means: baseline before first vaccination. Vaccinee samples came from UK trials COV001 and COV002, including a single-blind randomized controlled phase 2/3 trial of AZD1222 (ChAdOx1 nCoV-19) in healthy adults. For TCRbeta chain sequencing, PBMC samples from trial participants were taken at day 0 and at day 28 after the second dose. The cysteine opens and the phenylalanine closes a CDR3 of 11 amino acids. Of the read, only the CDR3 DNA is kept; its 33 bases are in frame from base 1. In the germline V gene, CDR1 corresponds to MGHRA and CDR2 to YSYEKL. V loses 1 base of germline sequence and J loses 6 bases, and the interval between the two ends is 3 bases. The CDR3 regions of human TCRbeta chains were analyzed by immunosequencing. On the authors' methods: Repertoire TCRs were matched against a reference library of SARS-CoV-2-specific TCRs generated with the MIRA antigen-specificity platform. Breadth meant the fraction of unique TCRs that were SARS-CoV-2-associated, whereas depth meant the fraction of total T cells that were SARS-CoV-2-associated. Using the MIRA data, each spike-specific TCR was mapped to the spike region that the TCR reacts to and placed in a CD4 or CD8 class. Log10-transformed breadth and depth values were compared by one-way ANOVA with Sidak's multiple comparisons tests. Drawn from immuneACCESS, this table holds only the in-frame rearrangements with V and J called that TCRdb kept. Clones are partly lost; checked studies trace under half to an unresolved V gene and leave the rest unexplained. That table supplies the V and J calls and clone size; D and trimming were determined from the DNA. Present in this sample are 100,000 to 110,000 clones, about 88% of which were seen just once. The top ten clonotypes cover 1.8% of the sample.

As to this clone: The target of this receptor is not known. No base-level quality is on record; no much larger clone is a single base apart.

The rearrangement combines TRBV4-1 with TRBJ1-1; no confident D gene assignment can be made. The sequencing used peripheral blood, collected on day 0 of AZD1222 vaccination. This TCR was sampled from an adult in good health. The DNA sequence is given as TGCGCCAGCAGCCAAGGGTCTGAAGCTTTCTTT. This translates into CASSQGSEAFF.